This T cell receptor beta chain was identified in a study of blood T cell repertoires in COVID-19 (dated by TCRdb to 2020 to 2022). Regarding the research as a whole: Samples from collaborators originated in the United States, Italy and Spain and spanned both the acute and convalescent phases of COVID-19. The repertoires were released in a freely available public database intended as a resource for research on the immune response to SARS-CoV-2. A de-identified subject ID, COVID-19 status, age in years and sex were almost always included in the sample metadata. Subjects who had been exposed to COVID-19, were actively infected with it, or had recovered from it provided the deeply sampled blood TCRbeta repertoires that made up the dataset. The prospective study material was composed of cDNA or gDNA derived from T cells, B-cell-depleted T cells, or PBMCs. Where HLA class I and class II types were available, the types were taken from metadata supplied by the sample provider, not from assay-based typing. Samples were obtained from the ongoing ImmuneRACE study (first 160 participants) and from over 1,000 subjects provided by 6 global collaborators. The investigation overall reported the following: The amount of clinical and demographic metadata varied by source and participant and was provided uncurated.

On this clone itself: Its antigen is still unknown. Base qualities are not recorded, but no much larger clone differs from it by a single base.

TCRbeta CDR3 regions were amplified from genomic DNA by means of the immunoSEQ Assay, a bias-controlled multiplex PCR. Regarding the original processing steps: The number of nucleated cells in each sample was estimated from the amplification of reference gene primers within the assay. Sequence reads were collapsed and filtered to measure the absolute abundance of every unique TCRbeta CDR3 rearrangement. For each sample, productive Simpson clonality was calculated by taking the square root of Simpson's diversity index across productive rearrangements. TCRdb carries this immuneACCESS record with in-frame sequences only. Its versions omit some clonotypes, under half of them owing to an unresolved V gene in the studies checked, with the rest unexplained. Clonal size and the V and J genes are those of that table, whereas D and trimming came from the DNA. The sample table records about 340,000 clones; 86% of these occur just once. Clones ranked in the top ten supply 7.1% of the sample.

From its cysteine to its phenylalanine, the CDR3 spans 16 amino acids. The kept DNA is CDR3 alone, 48 bases in frame from the first base. Looking up the germline V gene (reference sequence) yields CDR1 SEHNR and CDR2 FQNEAQ. Compared with germline, V lacks 5 bases and J lacks 4 bases; bases without a gene match: 10. One collaborating source in Seattle enrolled patients while the patients were actively infected and followed the patients over time throughout the course of disease. Whole blood was collected in K2EDTA tubes by collaborating institutions according to the institutions' own protocols. For TCRbeta analysis, collaborator samples were shipped as frozen whole blood, as isolated PBMCs, or as DNA extracted from either sample type.

The TCR comes from a woman in her sixties with COVID-19, enrolled during active disease. Sequenced sample: peripheral blood. The sequence joins TRBV7-9 to TRBJ1-4, and 7 junctional nucleotides match TRBD1. The CDR3 in this case is CASSLNMGQLNEKLFF. The DNA reads as follows: TGTGCCAGCAGCCTAAACATGGGACAGCTTAATGAAAAACTGTTTTTT.